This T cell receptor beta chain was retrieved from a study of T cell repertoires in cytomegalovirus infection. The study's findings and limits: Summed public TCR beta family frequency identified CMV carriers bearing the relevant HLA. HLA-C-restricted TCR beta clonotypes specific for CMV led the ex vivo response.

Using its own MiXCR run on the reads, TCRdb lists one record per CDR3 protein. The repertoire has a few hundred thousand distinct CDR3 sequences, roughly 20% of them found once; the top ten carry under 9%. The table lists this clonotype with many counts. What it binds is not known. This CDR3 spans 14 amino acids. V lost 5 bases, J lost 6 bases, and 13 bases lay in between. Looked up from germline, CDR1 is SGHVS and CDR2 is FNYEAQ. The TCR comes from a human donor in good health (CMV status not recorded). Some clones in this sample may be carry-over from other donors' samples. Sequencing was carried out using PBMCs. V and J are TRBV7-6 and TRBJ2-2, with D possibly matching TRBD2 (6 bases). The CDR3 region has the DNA TGTGCCAGCAGCCCCGGGGGAAGGTCCGGGGAGCTGTTTTTT. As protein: CASSPGGRSGELFF.